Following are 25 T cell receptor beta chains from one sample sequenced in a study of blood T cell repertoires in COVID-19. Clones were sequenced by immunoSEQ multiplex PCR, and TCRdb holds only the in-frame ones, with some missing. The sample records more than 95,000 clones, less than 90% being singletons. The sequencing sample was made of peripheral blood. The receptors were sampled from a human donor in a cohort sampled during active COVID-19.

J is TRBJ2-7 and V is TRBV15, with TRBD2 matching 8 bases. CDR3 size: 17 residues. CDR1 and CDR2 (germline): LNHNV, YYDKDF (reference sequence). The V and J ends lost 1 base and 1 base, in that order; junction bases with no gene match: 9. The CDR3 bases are TGTGCCACCAGCAGAGCAACGGCTAGCGGGCCGTCCTACGAGCAGTACTTC. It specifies CATSRATASGPSYEQYF.

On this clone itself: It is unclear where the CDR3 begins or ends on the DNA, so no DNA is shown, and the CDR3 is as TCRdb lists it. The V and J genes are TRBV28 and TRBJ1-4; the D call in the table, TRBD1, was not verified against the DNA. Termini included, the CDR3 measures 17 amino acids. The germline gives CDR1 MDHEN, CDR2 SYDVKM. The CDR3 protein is CASSSSGNRVTNEKLFF.

CDR3 amino acids: CASSVDYGQGFYEQYF. Here the CDR3 DNA reads TGTGCCAGCAGCGTAGATTACGGACAGGGATTCTACGAGCAGTACTTC. V gene TRBV9 combines with J gene TRBJ2-7; TRBD1 matches at 8 bases. V was pared by 0 bases and J by 3 bases, with 8 bases of the junction left unmatched. Germline values: CDR1 SGDLS, CDR2 YYNGEE. There are 16 residues in the CDR3.

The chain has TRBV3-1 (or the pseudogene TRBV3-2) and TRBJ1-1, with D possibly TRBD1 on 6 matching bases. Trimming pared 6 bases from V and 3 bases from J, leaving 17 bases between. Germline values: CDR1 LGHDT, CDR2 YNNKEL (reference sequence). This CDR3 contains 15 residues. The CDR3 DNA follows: TGTGCCAGCAGATCCCACGTGGGGGCGCACACTGAAGCTTTCTTT. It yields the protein CASRSHVGAHTEAFF.

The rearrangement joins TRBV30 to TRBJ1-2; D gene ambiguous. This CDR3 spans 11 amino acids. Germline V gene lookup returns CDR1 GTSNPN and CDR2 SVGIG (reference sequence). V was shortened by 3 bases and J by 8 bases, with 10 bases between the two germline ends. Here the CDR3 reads CAWSSSEGYTF. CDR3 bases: TGTGCCTGGAGCTCCTCGGAGGGCTACACCTTC.

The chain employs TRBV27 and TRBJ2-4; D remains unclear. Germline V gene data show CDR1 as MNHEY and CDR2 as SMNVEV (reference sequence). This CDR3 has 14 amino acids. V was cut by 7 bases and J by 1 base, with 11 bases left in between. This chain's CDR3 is CASTFPQAKNIQYF. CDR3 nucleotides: TGTGCCAGCACCTTCCCGCAGGCCAAAAACATTCAGTACTTC.

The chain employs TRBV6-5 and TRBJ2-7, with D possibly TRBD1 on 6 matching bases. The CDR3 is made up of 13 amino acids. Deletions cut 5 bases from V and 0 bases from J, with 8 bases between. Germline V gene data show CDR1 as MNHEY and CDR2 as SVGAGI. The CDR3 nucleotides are TGTGCCAGCAGTCGGGACACCTCCTACGAGCAGTACTTC. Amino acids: CASSRDTSYEQYF.

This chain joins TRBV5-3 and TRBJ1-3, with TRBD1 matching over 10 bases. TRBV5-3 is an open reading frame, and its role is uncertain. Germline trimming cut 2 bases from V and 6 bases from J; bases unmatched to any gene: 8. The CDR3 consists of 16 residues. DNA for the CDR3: TGTGCCAGAAGCTTACGGACAGGGGGTAACGAAAACACCATATATTTT. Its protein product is CARSLRTGGNENTIYF.

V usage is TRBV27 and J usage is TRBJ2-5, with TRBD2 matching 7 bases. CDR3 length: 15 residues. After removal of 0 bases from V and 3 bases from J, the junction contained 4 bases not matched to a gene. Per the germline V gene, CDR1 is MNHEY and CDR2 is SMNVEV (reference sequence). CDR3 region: CASSLSISGEETQYF. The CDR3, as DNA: TGTGCCAGCAGTTTATCGATAAGCGGGGAAGAGACCCAGTACTTC.

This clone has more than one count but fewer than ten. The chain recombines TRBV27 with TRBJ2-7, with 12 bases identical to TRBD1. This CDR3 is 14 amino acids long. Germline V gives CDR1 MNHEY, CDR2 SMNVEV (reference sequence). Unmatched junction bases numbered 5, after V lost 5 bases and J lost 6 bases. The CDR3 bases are TGTGCCAGCAGTCCCGGGACAGGGGGCGGCGAGCAGTACTTC. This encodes CASSPGTGGGEQYF.

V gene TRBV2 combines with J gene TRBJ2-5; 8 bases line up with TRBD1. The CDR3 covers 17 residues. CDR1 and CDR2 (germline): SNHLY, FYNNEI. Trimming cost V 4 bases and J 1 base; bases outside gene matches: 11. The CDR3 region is CASSAGTGRVGQETQYF. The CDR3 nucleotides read TGTGCCAGCAGTGCCGGGACAGGAAGGGTTGGCCAAGAGACCCAGTACTTC.

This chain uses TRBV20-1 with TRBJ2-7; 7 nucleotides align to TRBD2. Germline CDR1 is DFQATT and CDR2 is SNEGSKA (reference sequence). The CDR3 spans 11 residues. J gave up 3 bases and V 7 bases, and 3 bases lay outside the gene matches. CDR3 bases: TGCAGTGTATCTAGCGGCTACGAGCAGTACTTC. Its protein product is CSVSSGYEQYF.

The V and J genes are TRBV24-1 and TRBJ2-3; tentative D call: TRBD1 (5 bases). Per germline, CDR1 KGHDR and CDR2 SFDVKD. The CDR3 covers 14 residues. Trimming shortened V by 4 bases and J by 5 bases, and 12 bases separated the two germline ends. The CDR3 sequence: CATSDPVGQDTQYF. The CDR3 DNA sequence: TGTGCCACCAGTGACCCGGTTGGACAAGATACGCAGTATTTT.

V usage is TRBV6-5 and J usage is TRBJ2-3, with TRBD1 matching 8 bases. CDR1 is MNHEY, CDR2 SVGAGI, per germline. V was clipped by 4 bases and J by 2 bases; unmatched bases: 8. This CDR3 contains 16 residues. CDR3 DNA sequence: TGTGCCAGCAGTTCTCCCGGGACAGGAATCACAGATACGCAGTATTTT. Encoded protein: CASSSPGTGITDTQYF.

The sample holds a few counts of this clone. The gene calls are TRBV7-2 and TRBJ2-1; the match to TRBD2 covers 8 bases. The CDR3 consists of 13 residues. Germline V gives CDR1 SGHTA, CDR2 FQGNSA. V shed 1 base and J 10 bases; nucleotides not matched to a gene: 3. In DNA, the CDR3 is TGTGCCAGCAGCTTAGAGCGGGAGACCGAGCAGTTCTTC. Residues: CASSLERETEQFF.

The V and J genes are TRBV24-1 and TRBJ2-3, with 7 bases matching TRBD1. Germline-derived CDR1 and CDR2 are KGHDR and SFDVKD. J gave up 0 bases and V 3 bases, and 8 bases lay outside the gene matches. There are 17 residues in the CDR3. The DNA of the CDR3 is TGTGCCACCAGTGATCGCCGGACAGGAACAAGCACAGATACGCAGTATTTT. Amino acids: CATSDRRTGTSTDTQYF.

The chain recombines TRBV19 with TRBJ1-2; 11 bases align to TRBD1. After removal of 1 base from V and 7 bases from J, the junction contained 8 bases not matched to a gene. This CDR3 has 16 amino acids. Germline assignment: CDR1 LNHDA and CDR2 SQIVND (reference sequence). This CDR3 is CASSIAADRGRSGYTF. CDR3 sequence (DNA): TGTGCCAGTAGTATAGCGGCGGACAGGGGGCGAAGTGGCTACACCTTC.

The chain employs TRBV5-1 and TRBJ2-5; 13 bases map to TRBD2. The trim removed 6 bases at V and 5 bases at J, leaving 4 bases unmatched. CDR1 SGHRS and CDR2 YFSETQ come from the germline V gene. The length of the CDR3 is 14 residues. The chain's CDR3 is CASTGTSGVETQYF. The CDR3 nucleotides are TGCGCCAGCACCGGGACTAGCGGGGTGGAGACCCAGTACTTC.

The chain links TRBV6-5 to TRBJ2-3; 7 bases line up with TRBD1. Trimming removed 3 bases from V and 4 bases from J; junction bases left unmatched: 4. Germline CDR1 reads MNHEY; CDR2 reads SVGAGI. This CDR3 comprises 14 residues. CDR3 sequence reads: CASSYGQVADTQYF. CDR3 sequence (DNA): TGTGCCAGCAGTTATGGACAGGTCGCAGATACGCAGTATTTT.

The CDR3 DNA reads TGTGCCAGCAGCTTACCAGGACTAGCGGGATTAGAGACCCAGTACTTC. Its protein product is CASSLPGLAGLETQYF. This chain uses TRBV5-6 with TRBJ2-5; 12 nucleotides match TRBD2. The CDR3 extends over 16 amino acids. Germline assignment: CDR1 SGHDT and CDR2 YYEEEE. The V gene end was trimmed by 2 bases and the J gene end by 4 bases; junction bases not matched to a gene: 6.

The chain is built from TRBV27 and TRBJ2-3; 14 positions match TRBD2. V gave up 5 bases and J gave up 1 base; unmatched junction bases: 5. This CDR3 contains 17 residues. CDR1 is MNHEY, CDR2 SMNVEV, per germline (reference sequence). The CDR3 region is CASSTQGLAGGTDTQYF. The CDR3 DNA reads TGTGCCAGCAGTACTCAGGGACTAGCGGGAGGCACAGATACGCAGTATTTT.

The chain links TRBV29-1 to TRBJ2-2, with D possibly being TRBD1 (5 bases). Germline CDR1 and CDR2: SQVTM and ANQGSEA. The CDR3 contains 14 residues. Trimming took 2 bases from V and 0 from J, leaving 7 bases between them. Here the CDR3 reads CSVESQANTGELFF. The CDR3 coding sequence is TGCAGCGTTGAATCACAGGCGAACACCGGGGAGCTGTTTTTT.

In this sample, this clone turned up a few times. The CDR3, as DNA: TGCAGCGTTGATTCGCAGGATCGAACGAACACTGAAGCTTTCTTT. Its protein product is CSVDSQDRTNTEAFF. The rearrangement joins TRBV29-1 to TRBJ1-1; unclear D gene. V was pared by 3 bases and J by 1 base, with 15 bases between. This CDR3 is built from 15 residues. From germline, CDR1 is SQVTM and CDR2 ANQGSEA. The full variable domain, completed using reference TRBV29-1 and TRBJ1-1, is SAVISQKPSRDICQRGTSLTIQCQVDSQVTMMFWYRQQPGQSLTLIATANQGSEATYESGFVIDKFPISRPNLTFSTLTVSNMSPEDSSIYLCSVDSQDRTNTEAFFGQGTRLTVV.

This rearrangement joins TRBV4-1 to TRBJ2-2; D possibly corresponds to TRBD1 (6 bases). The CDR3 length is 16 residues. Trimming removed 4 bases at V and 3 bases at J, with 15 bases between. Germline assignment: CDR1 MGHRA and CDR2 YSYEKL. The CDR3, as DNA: TGCGCCAGCAGCCCCAGGACAGCGCCCCACACCGGGGAGCTGTTTTTT. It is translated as CASSPRTAPHTGELFF.

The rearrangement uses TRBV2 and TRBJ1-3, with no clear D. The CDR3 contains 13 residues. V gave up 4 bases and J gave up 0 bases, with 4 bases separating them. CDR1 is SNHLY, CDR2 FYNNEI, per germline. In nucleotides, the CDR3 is TGTGCCAGCAGTGTATACTCTGGAAACACCATATATTTT. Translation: CASSVYSGNTIYF. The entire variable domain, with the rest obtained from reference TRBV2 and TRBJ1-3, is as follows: EPEVTQTPSHQVTQMGQEVILRCVPISNHLYFYWYRQILGQKVEFLVSFYNNEISEKSEIFDDQFSVERPDGSNFTLKIRSTKLEDSAMYFCASSVYSGNTIYFGEGSWLTVV.